These 8 T cell receptor beta chains originate from one sample sequenced in a study of blood T cell repertoires in COVID-19. The data were produced by immunoSEQ multiplex PCR, yet TCRdb's version contains in-frame clones alone and is incomplete. The sample records roughly 120,000 clones, roughly 80% being singletons. Sequencing input: peripheral blood. The receptors here all came from a man in his sixties or seventies with acute or convalescent COVID-19.

V and J are TRBV3-1 (or the pseudogene TRBV3-2) and TRBJ1-2; D is possibly TRBD1 (5 bases). Trimming removed 4 bases at V and 8 bases at J, with 11 bases between. CDR1 is LGHDT and CDR2 is YNNKEL in the germline V gene (reference sequence). The CDR3 loop spans 12 amino acids. The CDR3 nucleotides are TGTGCCAGCAGCCTTCTTGGGGGGGGCTACACCTTC. Its protein product is CASSLLGGGYTF.

CDR3 DNA sequence: TGTGCCAGCTCTGAGGCGGAGAACACTGAAGCTTTCTTT. It encodes CASSEAENTEAFF. The chain joins TRBV18 to TRBJ1-1; D gene unclear. With 6 bases removed from V and 1 base from J, the gap between germline ends came to 9 bases. Germline loops: CDR1 KGHSH, CDR2 LQKENI. The CDR3 covers 13 residues.

Regarding this clone: Mismatch with germline at one junction end may stem from a read error. The chain recombines TRBV27 with TRBJ2-3; 8 bases map to TRBD2. This CDR3 is built from 16 residues. Germline assignment: CDR1 MNHEY and CDR2 SMNVEV (reference sequence). CDR3 DNA: TGTGCCAGCTGTTTAGACGGGGGGGGTGGCACAGATACGCAGTATTTT. It specifies CASCLDGGGGTDTQYF.

The J gene is TRBJ2-7, the V gene TRBV4-1, with 7 bases that match TRBD2. Looked up from germline, CDR1 is MGHRA and CDR2 is YSYEKL. The CDR3 has 15 residues. After removal of 0 bases from V and 1 base from J, the junction contained 3 bases not matched to a gene. CDR3 nucleotide sequence: TGCGCCAGCAGCCAAGATCTGGGGGGGTCCTACGAGCAGTACTTC. Encoded protein: CASSQDLGGSYEQYF.

V is TRBV28 and J is TRBJ1-2; D possibly corresponds to TRBD1 (6 bases). The germline V gene has CDR1 MDHEN and CDR2 SYDVKM. Trimming cost V 6 bases and J 5 bases, with 13 bases left between them. The CDR3 length is 13 residues. CDR3 nucleotides: TGTGCCAGCAGGCCACAGGGCGCGTATGGCTACACCTTC. It encodes CASRPQGAYGYTF.

This clone appeared a single time. The chain uses TRBV7-8 and TRBJ1-2; D might be TRBD1 (5 bases). The germline V and J ends were trimmed by 1 base and 1 base, with 7 bases remaining between them. There are 14 residues in the CDR3. Germline V gene data show CDR1 as SGHVS and CDR2 as FQNEAQ. CDR3 DNA: TGTGCCAGCAGCTTAGGGGGCCGTAACTATGGCTACACCTTC. As protein: CASSLGGRNYGYTF.

The chain employs TRBV27 and TRBJ1-1, with no clear D. Germline values: CDR1 MNHEY, CDR2 SMNVEV (reference sequence). V was shortened by 6 bases and J by 10 bases, with 21 bases between the two germline ends. The length of the CDR3 is 14 residues. The CDR3 sequence: CASRPIPAYPGAFF. CDR3 in DNA: TGTGCCAGCAGACCAATCCCCGCCTACCCCGGAGCTTTCTTT.

V usage is TRBV30 and J usage is TRBJ2-7; 12 bases line up with TRBD1. Trimming removed 4 bases from V and 7 bases from J; junction bases left unmatched: 5. The CDR3 extends over 13 amino acids. Germline CDR1 reads GTSNPN; CDR2 reads SVGIG (reference sequence). The CDR3 sequence: CAWKGQGAREQYF. DNA for the CDR3: TGTGCCTGGAAGGGACAGGGGGCGCGTGAGCAGTACTTC.